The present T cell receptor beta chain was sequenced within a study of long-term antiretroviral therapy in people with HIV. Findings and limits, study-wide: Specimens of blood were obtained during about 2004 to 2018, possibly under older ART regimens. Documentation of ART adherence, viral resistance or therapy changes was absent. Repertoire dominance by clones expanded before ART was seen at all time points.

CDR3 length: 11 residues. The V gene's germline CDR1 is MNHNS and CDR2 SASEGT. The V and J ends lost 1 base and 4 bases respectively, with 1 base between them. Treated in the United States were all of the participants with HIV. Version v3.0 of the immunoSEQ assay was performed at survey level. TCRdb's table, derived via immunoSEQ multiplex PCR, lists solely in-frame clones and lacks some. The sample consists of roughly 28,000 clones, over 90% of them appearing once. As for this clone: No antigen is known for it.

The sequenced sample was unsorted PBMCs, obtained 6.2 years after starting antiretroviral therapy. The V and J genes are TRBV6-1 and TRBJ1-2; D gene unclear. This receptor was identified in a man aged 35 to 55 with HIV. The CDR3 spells CASSEGYGYTF. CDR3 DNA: TGTGCCAGCAGTGAAGGCTATGGCTACACCTTC.